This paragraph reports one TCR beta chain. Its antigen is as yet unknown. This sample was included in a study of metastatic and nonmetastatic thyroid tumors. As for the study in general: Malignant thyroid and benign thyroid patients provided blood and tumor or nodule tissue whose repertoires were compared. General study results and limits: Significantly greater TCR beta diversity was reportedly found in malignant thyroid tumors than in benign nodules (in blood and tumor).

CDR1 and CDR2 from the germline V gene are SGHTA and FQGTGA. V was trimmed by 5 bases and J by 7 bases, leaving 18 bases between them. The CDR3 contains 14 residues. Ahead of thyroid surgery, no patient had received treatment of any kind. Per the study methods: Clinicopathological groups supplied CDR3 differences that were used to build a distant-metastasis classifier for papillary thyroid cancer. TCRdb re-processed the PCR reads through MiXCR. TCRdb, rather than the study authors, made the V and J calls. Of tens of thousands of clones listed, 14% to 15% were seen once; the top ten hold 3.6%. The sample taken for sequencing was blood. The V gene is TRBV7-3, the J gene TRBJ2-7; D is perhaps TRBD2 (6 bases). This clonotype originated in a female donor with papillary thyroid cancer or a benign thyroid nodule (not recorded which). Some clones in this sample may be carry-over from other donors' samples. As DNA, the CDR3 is TGTGCCAGCAGCCCTGTACTGGGACTCGAAGAGCAGTACTTC. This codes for CASSPVLGLEEQYF.